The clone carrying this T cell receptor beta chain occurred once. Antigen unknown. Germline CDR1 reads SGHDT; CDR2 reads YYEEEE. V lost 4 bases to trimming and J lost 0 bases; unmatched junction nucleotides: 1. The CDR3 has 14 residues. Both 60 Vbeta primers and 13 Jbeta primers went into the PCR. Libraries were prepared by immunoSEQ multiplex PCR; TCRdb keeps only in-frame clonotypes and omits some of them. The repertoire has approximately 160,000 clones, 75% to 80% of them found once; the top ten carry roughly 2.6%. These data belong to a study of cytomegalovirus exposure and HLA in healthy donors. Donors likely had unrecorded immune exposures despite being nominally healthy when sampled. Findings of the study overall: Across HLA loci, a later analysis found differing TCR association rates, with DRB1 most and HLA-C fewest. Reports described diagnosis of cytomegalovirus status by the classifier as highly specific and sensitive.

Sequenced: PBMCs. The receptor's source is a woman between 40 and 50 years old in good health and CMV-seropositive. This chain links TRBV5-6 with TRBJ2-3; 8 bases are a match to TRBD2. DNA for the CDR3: TGTGCCAGCAGCCGCGGGGGGAGCACAGATACGCAGTATTTT. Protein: CASSRGGSTDTQYF.